A selection of T cell receptor beta chains follows, all from one sample in a study of CD8 T cells in Susac syndrome. TCRdb recomputed calls from the immunoSEQ multiplex PCR reads with MiXCR, one row per CDR3 protein. The data show about 120,000 distinct CDR3 sequences, roughly 94% seen once. Material: CD8+ T cells from PBMCs. Source of these receptors: a human donor with Susac syndrome. CDR3s include the opening cysteine and the closing phenylalanine or tryptophan. A D gene is named only where the DNA matches it firmly. Clone size, where shown, is once, few, many, or a class for clones that have expanded.

>NA|TRBJ1-1|NA|TRBV29-1
TGCAGCGTTGGCAAGCTTACTGAAGCTTTCTTT
CSVGKLTEAFF
>NA|TRBJ2-5|NA|TRBV29-1
TGCAGCGTCCAATCCTCGGGGACCCAGTACTTC
CSVQSSGTQYF
>NA|TRBJ1-5|NA|TRBV25-1
TGTGCCAGCAGTGACTTCAGAGGGGGAGATCAGCCCCAGCATTTT
CASSDFRGGDQPQHF
>NA|TRBJ2-3|NA|TRBV7-9
TGTGCCAGCAGCTTAGTAGCTCTTTATGGAGATACGCAGTATTTT
CASSLVALYGDTQYF
>TRBD1|TRBJ2-5|NA|TRBV13
TGTGCCAGCAGCTTATGGGGACAGGGGATAGAGGAGACCCAGTACTTC
CASSLWGQGIEETQYF
>TRBD2|TRBJ2-7|NA|TRBV5-6
TGTGCCAGCAGCTTAGGCGGGGGAGCGAGGGAGCAGTACTTC
CASSLGGGAREQYF
>NA|TRBJ2-7|once|TRBV30
TGTGCCTGGAGTGTGGACCTATCCTACGAGCAGTACTTC
CAWSVDLSYEQYF
>NA|TRBJ2-7|NA|TRBV25-1
TGTGCCAGCAGCGGTTCGGGGCGCGAGCAGTACTTC
CASSGSGREQYF
>NA|TRBJ1-2|NA|TRBV30
TGTGCCTGGAGTGCCGGTTCGAGTGGCTACACCTTC
CAWSAGSSGYTF
>TRBD1|TRBJ1-5|NA|TRBV4-1
TGCGCCAGCAGCCAAGATAGGGGGCTGGGCCAGCCCCAGCATTTT
CASSQDRGLGQPQHF
>NA|TRBJ2-3|NA|TRBV12-5
TGTGCTAGTGGTTCTCCCGTCTCGCAGTATTTT
CASGSPVSQYF
>NA|TRBJ1-2|NA|TRBV12-3/TRBV12-4
TGTGCCAGCAGTTTAGCGGGCAGACAGTTTTTCGATGGCTACACCTTC
CASSLAGRQFFDGYTF
>NA|TRBJ2-1|NA|TRBV6-5
TGTGCCAGCAGTTACCAAAGTGGTGGCAATGAGCAGTTCTTC
CASSYQSGGNEQFF
>NA|TRBJ2-5|NA|TRBV3-1
TGTGCCAGAATGGACCCCGAGGGGGGGCCGCGGGAGACCCAGTACTTC
CARMDPEGGPRETQYF
>TRBD2|TRBJ2-4|few|TRBV12-3/TRBV12-4
TGTGCCAGCAGTTTACGGGGAGGGAACATTCAGTACTTC
CASSLRGGNIQYF
>NA|TRBJ2-1|NA|TRBV2
TGTGCCAGCACCCTAAGGGGGGGGCCTATAAATGAGCAGTTCTTC
CASTLRGGPINEQFF
>TRBD1|TRBJ2-7|NA|TRBV19
TGTGCCAGTAGTCCCGGACAGGGACTCTACGAGCAGTACTTC
CASSPGQGLYEQYF
>NA|TRBJ2-7|NA|TRBV11-2
TGTGCCAGCAGCACGGGACACTCCTACGAGCAGTACTTC
CASSTGHSYEQYF
>NA|TRBJ2-1|NA|TRBV20-1
TGCAGTGCTAGAGGGGAGTCGTGGGCCGGGGAGAATGAGCAGTTCTTC
CSARGESWAGENEQFF
>TRBD1|TRBJ2-1|NA|TRBV4-2
TGTGCCAGCAGCCAGTCCCGGGACAGGGTGTACAATGAGCAGTTCTTC
CASSQSRDRVYNEQFF
>NA|TRBJ1-1|NA|TRBV13
TGTGCCAGCAGCCCCCAGACAGGGAACACTGAAGCTTTCTTT
CASSPQTGNTEAFF
>TRBD2|TRBJ2-1|NA|TRBV7-2
TGTGCCAGCAGCTTTAGGGGACTAGCGTTATACAATGAGCAGTTCTTC
CASSFRGLALYNEQFF
>NA|TRBJ1-1|NA|TRBV25-1
TGTGCCAGCAGTGAAGGAGGGGGAAACACTGAAGCTTTCTTT
CASSEGGGNTEAFF
>TRBD1|TRBJ2-7|NA|TRBV7-6
TGTGCCAGCAGCTTAGAGGTTCAGGGGACAGGGGATAACGAGCAGTACTTC
CASSLEVQGTGDNEQYF
>NA|TRBJ2-1|NA|TRBV18
TGTGCCAGCTCACCATTCAAGGGACCTACTACGGGAGAGCAGTTCTTC
CASSPFKGPTTGEQFF
>TRBD2|TRBJ2-1|NA|TRBV5-6
TGTGCCAGCAGCTTGGAGTTAGCGGGGGGAAAAAAGAATGAGCAGTTCTTC
CASSLELAGGKKNEQFF
>NA|TRBJ2-1|NA|TRBV4-3
TGCGCCAGCAGCCACGAGGGTTCTCACAATGAGCAGTTCTTC
CASSHEGSHNEQFF
>TRBD2|TRBJ2-1|once|TRBV9
TGTGCCAGCAGCCGTCTATGGCGGGGGGGATACAATGAGCAGTTCTTC
CASSRLWRGGYNEQFF
>NA|TRBJ2-2|NA|TRBV13
TGTGCCAGCAGCAAGGGACCCATGAACACCGGGGAGCTGTTTTTT
CASSKGPMNTGELFF
>TRBD1|TRBJ1-2|NA|TRBV29-1
TGCAGCGTAGCAGACAGGGCTGATGGCTACACCTTC
CSVADRADGYTF
>NA|TRBJ1-5|few|TRBV2
TGTGCCAGCAGTCCGGGAGACAATCAGCCCCAGCATTTT
CASSPGDNQPQHF
>NA|TRBJ2-3|NA|TRBV5-5
TGTGCCAGCAGCTGGTCGGGGGCCGATACGCAGTATTTT
CASSWSGADTQYF